This T cell receptor (beta chain) was observed in a study of vaccination effects on CD4 cells after COVID-19 (dated by TCRdb to between 2021 and 2023). The study in broad terms: Each participant got two doses of an mRNA SARS-CoV-2 vaccine, either BNT162b2 or mRNA-1273. In both COVID-19 convalescent patients and infection-naive vaccine recipients, the study compared SARS-CoV-2 spike-specific CD4+ TCR repertoires from before mRNA vaccination with those from after it. A total of 9 to 11 COVID-19 convalescent patients and a handful of SARS-CoV-2-naive healthy vaccine recipients were included in the full study. Cultures from other donors in the study were sequenced using the Oncomine TCR Beta short-read assay on an Illumina iSeq 100.

Library creation used the immunoSEQ multiplex PCR assay. DNA from the cultured and isolated CD4+ T cells underwent TCR beta CDR3 sequencing. The original pipeline was this. Non-productive TCR sequences were removed and reads were trimmed to the CDR3 region, keeping CDR3s of at least 7 amino acids. The MANAFEST web app was used to pick out antigen-specific clonotypes by comparing their expansion in peptide wells with that in reference cultures. Positive clones required FDR<0.05 expansion versus reference and all other wells, odds ratio above 5, and frequency above 0.1% in two replicate wells. Cross-reactive clonotypes were defined as significantly expanded in SARS-CoV-2 spike wells and in at least one common cold coronavirus spike condition. Using the stringdist R package, CDR3 similarity was measured by Levenshtein distance, and unrooted trees were constructed with ape in R 3.6.1. In TCRdb, the immuneACCESS table is reduced to in-frame sequences with V and J assigned. These tables do not hold every clone; where another copy was compared, an unresolved V gene accounts for under half, and the others remain unexplained. Clone size and V and J calls were adopted from that table, with D and trimming inferred from the DNA. The sample table records tens of thousands of clones; under 70% of these occur just once. The biggest ten clones account for 26% of the sample.

The full study reports these points: Both infection-induced and vaccine-induced clones contracted markedly at late post-vaccination timepoints, which is consistent with waning T cell responses. The study was limited by a small number of convalescent patients, and early post-infection timepoints were lacking. Among healthy vaccine recipients, nearly all vaccine-induced clones were SARS-CoV-2 mono-reactive, and only 1 of 255 was cross-reactive with common cold coronaviruses.

V is shortened by 7 bases, J by 3 bases, and the region joining them spans 19 bases. Sequences MNHEY (CDR1) and SVGAGI (CDR2) are obtained from the germline V gene. The CDR3 numbers 15 residues from cysteine through phenylalanine. The CDR3 DNA has 45 bases and is translated from base 1. To identify antigen-specific CD4+ T cell clonotypes by their expansion, the ViraFEST assay first stimulated PBMC with viral peptide pools and then applied TCR sequencing. After approximately 11 days of culture, CD4+ T cells were isolated with the EasySep CD4+ T cell isolation kit. Healthy vaccine recipients had no prior SARS-CoV-2 infection, confirmed by negative nucleocapsid antibodies before and after vaccination. Some 1.9 million PBMC per well were cultured with 8.5 to 10 ug/ml peptides in IMDM containing 5% human AB serum, about 9 IU/ml IL-2 and gentamicin. On days 3 and 7, half of the culture medium was replaced with fresh IL-2-containing medium. Each peptide stimulation condition was cultured in triplicate wells unless otherwise noted. Using Ficoll-Paque Plus gradient centrifugation, PBMC were separated from whole blood and then either used fresh or cryopreserved at -140C. The overlapping peptide pools covered the spike proteins of SARS-CoV-2 and of the common cold coronaviruses HCoV-NL63, HCoV-OC43 and HCoV-229E. The QIAamp micro DNA kit was used to extract genomic DNA from the cultured CD4+ T cells.

This clone was recorded once. No cognate antigen has been identified for it. Base qualities were left out, and no much larger clone turns up one base away. The sequence is built from TRBV6-5 and TRBJ2-7, with a tentative D call of TRBD1 or TRBD2, each matching 7 bases. Specimen: CD4+ T cells from PBMCs cultured with HCoV-OC43 spike peptides, collected before COVID-19 vaccination. The sample's cell subset or site label is to be understood as: HCoV-OC43 spike overlapping peptide pool stimulation. The source of this sequence is a human donor who received a COVID-19 vaccine. The CDR3 protein is CASKQGRELYYEQYF. The nucleotide sequence is given as TGTGCCAGCAAACAGGGGAGGGAGTTGTACTACGAGCAGTACTTC.